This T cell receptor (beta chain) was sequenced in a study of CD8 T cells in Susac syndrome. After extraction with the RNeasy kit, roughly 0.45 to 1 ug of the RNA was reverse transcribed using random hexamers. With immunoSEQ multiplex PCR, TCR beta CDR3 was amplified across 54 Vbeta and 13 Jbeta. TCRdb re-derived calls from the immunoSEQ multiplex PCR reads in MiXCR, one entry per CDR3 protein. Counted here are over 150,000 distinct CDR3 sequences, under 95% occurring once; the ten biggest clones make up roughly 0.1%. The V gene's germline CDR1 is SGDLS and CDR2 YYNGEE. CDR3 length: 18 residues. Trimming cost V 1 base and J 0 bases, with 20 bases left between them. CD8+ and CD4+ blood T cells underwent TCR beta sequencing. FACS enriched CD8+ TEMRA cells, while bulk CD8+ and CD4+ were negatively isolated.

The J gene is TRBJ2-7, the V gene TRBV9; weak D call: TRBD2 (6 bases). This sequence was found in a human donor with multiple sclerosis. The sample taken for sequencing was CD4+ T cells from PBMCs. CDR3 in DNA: TGTGCCAGCAGCGTACGCACCGCCGGAGGGTACCCCTCCTACGAGCAGTACTTC. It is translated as CASSVRTAGGYPSYEQYF. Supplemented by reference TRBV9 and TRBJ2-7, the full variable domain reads DSGVTQTPKHLITATGQRVTLRCSPRSGDLSVYWYQQSLDQGLQFLIQYYNGEERAKGNILERFSAQQFPDLHSELNLSSLELGDSALYFCASSVRTAGGYPSYEQYFGPGTRLTVT.